The rows below give T cell receptor beta chains drawn from one sample of a study of blood T cell repertoires in COVID-19. Method: immunoSEQ multiplex PCR; TCRdb's copy keeps in-frame clones and lacks some. The sample has nearly 400,000 clones; around 92% are singletons. The sequencing input was PBMCs or T cells enriched from blood (not recorded which). These receptors all come from a woman under 40 who had recovered from COVID-19. The CDR3 runs from the conserved cysteine through the conserved F or W. D genes are given only for firm matches. Not every row has a clone size; where given, it reads once, few, many or a size class.

-	TRBV27	13	once	TRBJ2-1	CASSLPRGSEQFF	TGTGCCAGCAGTTTGCCCAGGGGAAGTGAGCAGTTCTTC
-	TRBV7-9	16	-	TRBJ1-2	CASSLGRVKFKGGYTF	TGTGCCAGCAGCTTAGGGAGAGTAAAGTTCAAAGGTGGCTACACCTTC
-	TRBV29-1	12	-	TRBJ1-3	CSVEYSGNTIYF	TGCAGCGTTGAATACTCTGGAAACACCATATATTTT
-	TRBV6-6	13	-	TRBJ1-2	CASSSKGFYGYTF	TGTGCCAGCAGTTCAAAGGGGTTTTATGGCTACACCTTC
TRBD1	TRBV19	15	-	TRBJ2-1	CASSISTGTNNEQFF	TGTGCCAGTAGTATATCGACAGGGACCAACAATGAGCAGTTCTTC
-	TRBV21-1	17	-	TRBJ2-1	CASKSVGKRVNGNEQFF	TGTGCCAGCAAAAGCGTCGGGAAACGTGTTAACGGCAATGAGCAGTTCTTC
TRBD2	TRBV12-3/TRBV12-4	13	-	TRBJ2-1	CASSRLAGGEQFF	TGTGCCAGCAGTCGCCTAGCGGGGGGGGAGCAGTTCTTC
TRBD2	TRBV2	18	-	TRBJ2-2	CASSEVRLAGAGGGELFF	TGTGCCAGCAGTGAGGTGAGGCTAGCGGGAGCTGGCGGCGGGGAGCTGTTTTTT
TRBD2	TRBV7-2	19	-	TRBJ2-5	CASSFRPGLAGGLQETQYF	TGTGCCAGCAGCTTTAGGCCGGGACTAGCGGGGGGACTTCAAGAGACCCAGTACTTC
-	TRBV5-6	15	-	TRBJ1-5	CASSLFTVTNQPQHF	TGTGCCAGCAGCTTGTTCACAGTTACCAATCAGCCCCAGCATTTT
-	TRBV4-2	19	-	TRBJ2-2	CASSQDPTGGAGNTGELFF	TGTGCCAGCAGCCAAGATCCCACGGGGGGCGCAGGGAACACCGGGGAGCTGTTTTTT
-	TRBV12-3/TRBV12-4	13	-	TRBJ2-7	CASSLGGPYEQYF	TGTGCCAGCAGCCTCGGGGGGCCCTACGAGCAGTACTTC
-	TRBV7-9	15	once	TRBJ1-1	CASSLAGRVATEAFF	TGTGCCAGCAGCTTAGCTGGCAGGGTCGCCACTGAAGCTTTCTTT
TRBD1	TRBV9	17	-	TRBJ2-5	CASSVGQGKRWQETQYF	TGTGCCAGCAGCGTAGGACAGGGTAAGAGGTGGCAAGAGACCCAGTACTTC
TRBD2	TRBV3-1/TRBV3-2	14	-	TRBJ2-1	CASSRSGKPEEQFF	TGTGCCAGCAGCCGTAGCGGGAAACCAGAGGAGCAGTTCTTC
TRBD1	TRBV15	15	-	TRBJ1-5	CATSRDREGGQPQHF	TGTGCCACCAGCAGGGACAGGGAGGGAGGTCAGCCCCAGCATTTT
TRBD1	TRBV7-9	16	-	TRBJ2-7	CASSQIPRTGSYEQYF	TGTGCCAGCAGCCAAATTCCTCGGACAGGGTCCTACGAGCAGTACTTC
-	TRBV24-1	15	-	TRBJ2-5	CATSDPMDTDGAQYF	TGTGCCACCAGTGATCCTATGGACACGGATGGGGCCCAGTACTTC
TRBD1	TRBV7-9	15	-	TRBJ1-1	CASSPGDRQNTEAFF	TGTGCCAGCAGCCCGGGGGACAGACAAAACACTGAAGCTTTCTTT
-	TRBV11-1	14	-	TRBJ1-2	CASSPQTPNYGYTF	TGTGCCAGCAGCCCACAGACACCTAACTATGGCTACACCTTC
-	TRBV5-1	16	-	TRBJ2-2	CASSLMNRGDTGELFF	TGCGCCAGCAGCTTGATGAATAGGGGTGACACCGGGGAGCTGTTTTTT
-	TRBV5-4	14	once	TRBJ1-6	CASSLVQGGSPLHF	TGTGCCAGCAGCTTGGTTCAGGGAGGTTCACCCCTCCACTTT
TRBD1	TRBV6-5	14	-	TRBJ1-2	CASSTQGAVGGYTF	TGTGCCAGCAGTACACAGGGGGCGGTTGGTGGCTACACCTTC
-	TRBV10-3	14	-	TRBJ1-1	CAISDRQEATEAFF	TGTGCCATCAGTGATAGGCAGGAGGCTACTGAAGCTTTCTTT
-	TRBV25-1	11	-	TRBJ1-1	CASSQRTEAFF	TGTGCCAGCAGTCAGCGCACTGAAGCTTTCTTT
-	TRBV5-1	15	-	TRBJ1-4	CASSFSTGPEEKLFF	TGCGCCAGCAGCTTCTCTACAGGGCCGGAGGAAAAACTGTTTTTT
-	TRBV11-2	15	-	TRBJ2-1	CASSLYPGAGDEQFF	TGTGCCAGCAGCTTATACCCGGGAGCTGGGGATGAGCAGTTCTTC